Listed below are T cell receptor beta chains from one sample, sequenced in a study of regulatory T cells in long-lasting Graves disease. TCRdb used MiXCR to reprocess the multiplex PCR reads, holding one entry per CDR3 protein. This repertoire shows 200,000 to 250,000 distinct CDR3 sequences, 20% found once; its top ten account for 11% to 15%. The material was peripheral blood mononuclear cells (PBMCs), obtained at new diagnosis, from a patient treated with antithyroid drugs. Receptors were obtained from a female donor with Graves disease. Both conserved end residues are trimmed from each CDR3. Each record gives: J gene, V gene, CDR3 protein.

J gene: TRBJ1-4
V gene: TRBV7-9
CDR3 protein: ASSSREGYATNEKLF

J gene: TRBJ2-1
V gene: TRBV5-1
CDR3 protein: ASSSRTSGSPEQF

J gene: TRBJ2-7
V gene: TRBV4-1
CDR3 protein: ASSQENPLEQY

J gene: TRBJ2-7
V gene: TRBV5-1
CDR3 protein: ASSPTWDRGIEQY

J gene: TRBJ2-7
V gene: TRBV5-1
CDR3 protein: ASSSRQGPYEQY

J gene: TRBJ2-5
V gene: TRBV7-7
CDR3 protein: ASSLVTKETQY

J gene: TRBJ1-2
V gene: TRBV10-3
CDR3 protein: AISDTGDYSYT

J gene: TRBJ1-1
V gene: TRBV19
CDR3 protein: ASSASGATEAF

J gene: TRBJ1-5
V gene: TRBV20-1
CDR3 protein: SARVPGTVSNQPQH

J gene: TRBJ1-5
V gene: TRBV15
CDR3 protein: ATSRARDRTQPQH

J gene: TRBJ2-3
V gene: TRBV10-1
CDR3 protein: ASSDPSGGFTDTQY

J gene: TRBJ2-7
V gene: TRBV6-6
CDR3 protein: ASSYSVLRADYEQY

J gene: TRBJ1-5
V gene: TRBV28
CDR3 protein: ASRNSDRGNNQPQH

J gene: TRBJ2-1
V gene: TRBV6-1
CDR3 protein: ASSLLSGQYNEQF

J gene: TRBJ1-5
V gene: TRBV6-1
CDR3 protein: ASNPRQTGGNQPQH

J gene: TRBJ2-3
V gene: TRBV11-2
CDR3 protein: ASSGERGSWSDTQY

J gene: TRBJ2-7
V gene: TRBV18
CDR3 protein: ASSPLTGSYEQY

J gene: TRBJ2-1
V gene: TRBV20-1
CDR3 protein: SARLAVKNEQF

J gene: TRBJ2-7
V gene: TRBV27
CDR3 protein: ASTSGASYEQY

J gene: TRBJ2-3
V gene: TRBV11-2
CDR3 protein: ASSLRMGRFDADTQY

J gene: TRBJ1-2
V gene: TRBV27
CDR3 protein: ASSSIRTGVYGYT

J gene: TRBJ2-1
V gene: TRBV7-2
CDR3 protein: ASSPGLAVNNEQF

J gene: TRBJ2-2
V gene: TRBV7-3
CDR3 protein: ASSLNPGPNTGELF

J gene: TRBJ2-2
V gene: TRBV4-1
CDR3 protein: ASSQFVGPTGELF

J gene: TRBJ2-7
V gene: TRBV20-1
CDR3 protein: SARSFGTSSYEQY

J gene: TRBJ2-7
V gene: TRBV28
CDR3 protein: ASQRPGGYEQY

J gene: TRBJ2-2
V gene: TRBV10-3
CDR3 protein: AIARPGAGGELF

J gene: TRBJ2-2
V gene: TRBV6-5
CDR3 protein: ASSYSASGGAAGELF

J gene: TRBJ2-3
V gene: TRBV27
CDR3 protein: ASSRTSGSTTDTQY

J gene: TRBJ2-1
V gene: TRBV5-5
CDR3 protein: ASSPPGSYNEQF

J gene: TRBJ2-3
V gene: TRBV27
CDR3 protein: ASSSLPGLAGGTDTQY

J gene: TRBJ2-7
V gene: TRBV28
CDR3 protein: ASSLEDRVSYEQY

J gene: TRBJ2-7
V gene: TRBV20-1
CDR3 protein: SARSDRGSYEQY

J gene: TRBJ1-3
V gene: TRBV29-1
CDR3 protein: SVAQEYSGNTIY

J gene: TRBJ2-1
V gene: TRBV18
CDR3 protein: ASSLARTDNEQF

J gene: TRBJ2-7
V gene: TRBV7-6
CDR3 protein: ASSASGSARYEQY

J gene: TRBJ2-5
V gene: TRBV11-2
CDR3 protein: ASSFSYGVGYQETQY

J gene: TRBJ1-1
V gene: TRBV11-2
CDR3 protein: ASSLHLMNTEAF

J gene: TRBJ1-4
V gene: TRBV5-1
CDR3 protein: ASSSSPSGGGTNEKLF

J gene: TRBJ2-1
V gene: TRBV4-2
CDR3 protein: ASSQAWGDRGEQF

J gene: TRBJ1-2
V gene: TRBV24-1
CDR3 protein: ATSDPTGNHGYT

J gene: TRBJ1-3
V gene: TRBV12-3/TRBV12-4
CDR3 protein: ARRGLISGNTIY

J gene: TRBJ2-1
V gene: TRBV11-3
CDR3 protein: ASSFGLNEQF

J gene: TRBJ2-2
V gene: TRBV7-6
CDR3 protein: ASSLEGGRNTGELF

J gene: TRBJ1-5
V gene: TRBV6-1
CDR3 protein: ASRQTGASGQPQH

J gene: TRBJ2-6
V gene: TRBV12-3/TRBV12-4
CDR3 protein: ASRRGQVRYGANVLT

J gene: TRBJ1-5
V gene: TRBV7-2
CDR3 protein: AGSLAPTGSQPQH

J gene: TRBJ1-2
V gene: TRBV7-3
CDR3 protein: ASSLASGFYGYT

J gene: TRBJ1-5
V gene: TRBV11-2
CDR3 protein: ASSSTFDQPQH

J gene: TRBJ1-6
V gene: TRBV19
CDR3 protein: ASSIPRGKDYNSPLH

J gene: TRBJ2-3
V gene: TRBV14
CDR3 protein: ASSPWTALSTDTQY

J gene: TRBJ2-7
V gene: TRBV20-1
CDR3 protein: SAPRGTGGYEQY

J gene: TRBJ2-1
V gene: TRBV19
CDR3 protein: ASNVPGTNDEQF

J gene: TRBJ2-3
V gene: TRBV15
CDR3 protein: ATSTGGATDTQY

J gene: TRBJ1-1
V gene: TRBV2
CDR3 protein: ASRRDREAF

J gene: TRBJ2-5
V gene: TRBV4-1
CDR3 protein: ASSQMLAGMEETQY

J gene: TRBJ2-1
V gene: TRBV20-1
CDR3 protein: SARDPGPDNEQF